Presented here are 10 T cell receptor beta chains from one specimen sequenced in a study of cytomegalovirus exposure and HLA in healthy donors. Amplification used 60 Vbeta primers and 13 Jbeta primers. Libraries were prepared by immunoSEQ multiplex PCR; TCRdb keeps only in-frame clonotypes and omits some of them. The sample records about 200,000 clones, over 70% being singletons. The sample comprised PBMCs. Receptors originate from a boy aged 2-15 years in good health and CMV-seronegative.

Regarding this clone: Relative to the germline gene, one junction end is altered; a read error may explain this. This sequence joins TRBV6-1 and TRBJ1-2; TRBD1 matches at 7 bases. CDR1 and CDR2 (germline): MNHNS, SASEGT. The CDR3 is made up of 14 amino acids. The CDR3 coding sequence is TGTGCCAGCGCTGAGGGGGGACAGAGAAGCTATGAGGCCTTC. It specifies CASAEGGQRSYEAF.

J is TRBJ2-2 and V is TRBV23-1; TRBD1 agrees at 10 bases. TRBV23-1 is identified as an open reading frame with a role that is uncertain. This CDR3 spans 15 amino acids. V lost 8 bases to trimming and J lost 4 bases; unmatched junction nucleotides: 7. CDR3 bases: TGCGCCAGCGCAGGACAGGGGGACGGCACCGGGGAGCTGTTTTTT. Encoded protein: CASAGQGDGTGELFF.

V gene TRBV6-1 combines with J gene TRBJ1-3, with D possibly matching TRBD1 (5 bases). The CDR3 covers 12 residues. V was pared by 6 bases and J by 9 bases, with 12 bases between. Germline V gene sequence: CDR1 MNHNS, CDR2 SASEGT. The CDR3 here is CASSSGWSTIYF. The CDR3 DNA sequence: TGTGCCAGCAGCTCAGGGTGGAGCACCATATATTTT.

The rearrangement joins TRBV18 to TRBJ2-5; D is ambiguous. The ends were cut back, 0 bases at V and 5 bases at J, with 7 bases in the middle. The germline V gene encodes CDR1 KGHSH and CDR2 LQKENI. The CDR3 is 13 amino acids. The CDR3 protein is CASSPPVQETQYF. The CDR3 DNA follows: TGTGCCAGCTCACCACCGGTTCAGGAGACCCAGTACTTC.

V and J are TRBV7-2 and TRBJ2-4; a possible D gene is TRBD1 (6 bases). Germline-derived CDR1 and CDR2 are SGHTA and FQGNSA. This CDR3 is built from 15 residues. Trimming cost V 2 bases and J 6 bases, with 14 bases left between them. CDR3 loop: CASSLFGLGGNIQYF. DNA of the CDR3: TGTGCCAGCAGCTTATTTGGGCTAGGGGGAAACATTCAGTACTTC.

The gene calls are TRBV19 and TRBJ2-1; 15 nucleotides align to TRBD2. This CDR3 has 17 amino acids. The V gene end was trimmed by 3 bases and the J gene end by 3 bases; junction bases not matched to a gene: 3. The germline V gene has CDR1 LNHDA and CDR2 SQIVND (reference sequence). In DNA form, the CDR3 reads TGTGCCAGTAGTATGGGACTAGCGGGGGGACGCTACAATGAGCAGTTCTTC. Residues: CASSMGLAGGRYNEQFF.

This chain uses TRBV7-6 with TRBJ2-5, with D possibly matching TRBD2 (6 bases). Germline values: CDR1 SGHVS, CDR2 FNYEAQ. Trimming took off 6 bases at V and 5 bases at J, with 13 bases between the two ends. The length of the CDR3 is 13 residues. CDR3 bases: TGTGCCAGCAGTCAACTTGCGGGGGAGACCCAGTACTTC. Protein: CASSQLAGETQYF.

This chain joins TRBV5-1 and TRBJ2-4; the match to TRBD1 covers 11 bases. The germline CDR1 and CDR2 sequences are SGHRS and YFSETQ. The length of the CDR3 is 15 residues. V shed 2 bases, J shed 6 bases, and the junction held 4 bases outside the gene matches. The CDR3 DNA is TGCGCCAGCAGCTTCTCTGGACAGGGGGCAAACATTCAGTACTTC. Its translation is CASSFSGQGANIQYF.

CDR3 sequence (DNA): TGTGCCAGCAGTGCCGGGACAGGGGGTAATCAGCCCCAGCATTTT. Its protein product is CASSAGTGGNQPQHF. The chain carries TRBV25-1 and TRBJ1-5; 11 bases are a match to TRBD1. Germline CDR1 reads MGHDK; CDR2 reads SYGVNS. Losses at the gene ends were 4 bases for V and 4 bases for J; bases not matched to a gene: 3. CDR3 length: 15 amino acids.

The V gene is TRBV5-5, the J gene TRBJ2-7, with 8 bases aligning to TRBD1. V shed 4 bases and J 4 bases; nucleotides not matched to a gene: 10. The CDR3 totals 15 residues. Germline V gene data show CDR1 as SGHKS and CDR2 as YYEKEE (reference sequence). The CDR3 region is CASSTTTGAGYEQYF. In nucleotides, the CDR3 is TGTGCCAGCAGCACGACGACAGGGGCGGGATACGAGCAGTACTTC.